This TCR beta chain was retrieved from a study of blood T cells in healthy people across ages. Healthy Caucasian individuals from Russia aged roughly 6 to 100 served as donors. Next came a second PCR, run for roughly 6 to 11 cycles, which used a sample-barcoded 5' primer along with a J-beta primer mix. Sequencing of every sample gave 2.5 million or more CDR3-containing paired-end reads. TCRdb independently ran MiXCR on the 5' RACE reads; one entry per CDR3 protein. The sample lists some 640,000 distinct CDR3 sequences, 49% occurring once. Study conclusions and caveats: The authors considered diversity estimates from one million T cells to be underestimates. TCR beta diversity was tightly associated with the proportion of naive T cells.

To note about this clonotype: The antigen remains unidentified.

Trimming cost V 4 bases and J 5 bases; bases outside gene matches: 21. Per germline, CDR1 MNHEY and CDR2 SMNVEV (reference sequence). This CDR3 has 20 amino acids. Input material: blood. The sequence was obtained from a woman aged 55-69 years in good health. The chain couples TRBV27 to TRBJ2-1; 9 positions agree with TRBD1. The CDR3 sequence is CASSSRTGERVGIRNNEQFF. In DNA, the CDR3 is TGTGCCAGCAGTTCCAGGACAGGGGAAAGGGTAGGGATCCGCAACAATGAGCAGTTCTTC.